A selection of T cell receptor beta chains follows, all from one sample in a study of OX40 agonist ivuxolimab in advanced cancers. Libraries were prepared by immunoSEQ multiplex PCR; TCRdb keeps only in-frame clonotypes and omits some of them. Among roughly 76,000 clones listed, approximately 84% were seen once. Sequencing was performed on CD4+ or CD8+ T cells sorted from blood, taken in a trial of the OX40 agonist ivuxolimab. Receptors originate from an adult with an advanced solid tumor such as melanoma, head and neck, liver or kidney cancer. CDR3s include the opening cysteine and the closing phenylalanine or tryptophan. A D gene is named only where the DNA matches it firmly. The size entry is marked missing in some rows and otherwise reads once, few, many or a size class.

TRBV4-1,TRBJ1-5,NA,NA,TGCGCCAGCAGCCAAGACTCTAGCAATCAGCCCCAGCATTTT,CASSQDSSNQPQHF
TRBV6-4,TRBJ1-2,once,NA,TGTGCCAGCAGCCCACAGCGCAACTATGGCTACACCTTC,CASSPQRNYGYTF
TRBV29-1,TRBJ2-3,NA,NA,TGCAGCGTTGCACGGAGGGGAGGCACAGATACGCAGTATTTT,CSVARRGGTDTQYF
TRBV19,TRBJ1-1,NA,NA,TGTGCCAGTAGTATAGATTCGGAGGGGATGAACACTGAAGCTTTCTTT,CASSIDSEGMNTEAFF
TRBV5-1,TRBJ2-2,NA,NA,TGCGCCAGCAGCTTGATCCTAGGGGCCGGGGAGCTGTTTTTT,CASSLILGAGELFF
TRBV9,TRBJ1-1,few,NA,TGTGCCAGCAGCCCGAAAATCAACACTGAAGCTTTCTTT,CASSPKINTEAFF
TRBV4-3,TRBJ1-4,NA,TRBD1,TGCGCCAGCAGCCAAGTGGCAGGACAGGGCTCACCGGATGAAAAACTGTTTTTT,CASSQVAGQGSPDEKLFF
TRBV7-9,TRBJ2-1,NA,TRBD2,TGTGCCAGCAGCTTAGTCGGGGGGTCTAGCAATGAGCAGTTCTTC,CASSLVGGSSNEQFF
TRBV4-1,TRBJ2-7,NA,NA,TGCGCCAGCAGCCAAGAGAGCTCATCGGACTACGAGCAGTACTTC,CASSQESSSDYEQYF
TRBV4-1,TRBJ2-3,NA,NA,TGCGCCAGCAGCCAAGAGTCTACAGACACAGATACGCAGTATTTT,CASSQESTDTDTQYF
TRBV7-9,TRBJ2-1,NA,NA,TGTGCCAGGAGCGGCATTGGCAATGAGCAGTTCTTC,CARSGIGNEQFF
TRBV6-6,TRBJ1-2,NA,NA,TGTGCCAGCATCTCGGGGGTTGGTGGCTACACCTTC,CASISGVGGYTF
TRBV6-6,TRBJ2-7,NA,TRBD1,TGTGCCAGCAGTACAGGGACAGGGGGCCTCATGGAGCAGTACTTC,CASSTGTGGLMEQYF
TRBV19,TRBJ1-1,NA,NA,TGTGCCAGTAGTAATACAGCGAACACTGAAGCTTTCTTT,CASSNTANTEAFF
TRBV6-6,TRBJ2-5,NA,TRBD1,TGTGCCAGCAGTAACCGGGACAGGGAAGAGACCCAGTACTTC,CASSNRDREETQYF
TRBV5-4,TRBJ2-3,NA,TRBD1,TGTGCCAGCAGCTTGCAGGGGGTTACAGATACGCAGTATTTT,CASSLQGVTDTQYF
TRBV28,TRBJ1-1,NA,TRBD1,TGTGCCAGCAGTCCGGGACAGGGCCATTGGGGTGTCACTGAAGCTTTCTTT,CASSPGQGHWGVTEAFF
TRBV4-2,TRBJ2-5,NA,TRBD2,TGTGCCAGCAGCCAAGGGACTAGCGGGGGGCGGCGGGAGACCCAGTACTTC,CASSQGTSGGRRETQYF
TRBV7-9,TRBJ2-7,medium-sized,TRBD1,TGTGCCAGCAGCTTAGTACAGGGGGCTTACGAGCAGTACTTC,CASSLVQGAYEQYF
TRBV5-1,TRBJ1-1,NA,NA,TGCGCCAGCAGCTTGGAGGCGACCACTGAAGCTTTCTTT,CASSLEATTEAFF
TRBV28,TRBJ1-4,NA,TRBD1,TGTGCCAGCAGTTTATCCGGGACAGGGTCTAATGAAAAACTGTTTTTT,CASSLSGTGSNEKLFF
TRBV30,TRBJ2-7,NA,NA,TGTGCCTGGAGTGTACTCCTCGCGGGGCCTTACGAGCAGTACTTC,CAWSVLLAGPYEQYF
TRBV7-8,TRBJ1-2,once,NA,TGTGCCAGCAGCCCGCGGTCCTCCGGCTACACCTTC,CASSPRSSGYTF
TRBV10-3,TRBJ1-3,NA,NA,TGTGCCATCAGTGTTGGCTCTGGAAACACCATATATTTT,CAISVGSGNTIYF
TRBV7-2,TRBJ2-1,NA,TRBD2,TGTGCCAGCAGCCCTCCGGCCGGGGGGGCGGTTGAGCAGTTCTTC,CASSPPAGGAVEQFF
TRBV6-4,TRBJ2-7,few,TRBD2,TGTGCCAGCAGTGACGAAGCTAGCGGGAGCTCCTACGAGCAGTACTTC,CASSDEASGSSYEQYF
TRBV18,TRBJ2-1,once,TRBD1,TGTGCCAGCTCATCCGAGGGACAGGGTGGAAACAATGAGCAGTTCTTC,CASSSEGQGGNNEQFF
TRBV6-1,TRBJ1-3,NA,NA,TGTGCCAGCAGTGAAGCTAAAGGGTGGATTGGAAACACCATATATTTT,CASSEAKGWIGNTIYF
TRBV6-5,TRBJ1-1,NA,TRBD1,TGTGCCAGCAGTTCCGACAGGGGGCTGATGAACACTGAAGCTTTCTTT,CASSSDRGLMNTEAFF
TRBV29-1,TRBJ2-3,NA,NA,TGCAGCGTTCCCTTAGGAGGCTGGGGTACGCAGTATTTT,CSVPLGGWGTQYF
TRBV19,TRBJ1-4,NA,TRBD1,TGTGCCAGTATCAATAAGGGGGCCGATAATGAAAAACTGTTTTTT,CASINKGADNEKLFF
TRBV19,TRBJ1-2,NA,NA,TGTGCCAGTAGTATTGGCCCAGGAGGGGGCTACACCTTC,CASSIGPGGGYTF
TRBV7-6,TRBJ1-6,NA,NA,TGTGCCAGCAGCTTAGGGGGTGAACGTAATTCACCCCTCCACTTT,CASSLGGERNSPLHF
TRBV25-1,TRBJ1-4,NA,NA,TGTGCCAGCCACGGACGAGGAGATGAAAAACTGTTTTTT,CASHGRGDEKLFF
TRBV5-1,TRBJ2-2,few,TRBD2,TGCGCCAGCAGCTTCTTTCGCGGGAGGGCCGGGAACACCGGGGAGCTGTTTTTT,CASSFFRGRAGNTGELFF
TRBV11-2,TRBJ1-1,NA,NA,TGTGCCAGCAGCTTAGCAGTGCAATGGAACACTGAAGCTTTCTTT,CASSLAVQWNTEAFF
TRBV29-1,TRBJ2-7,NA,TRBD2,TGCAGCGTCTCATTTAGCGGGAACTACGAGCAGTACTTC,CSVSFSGNYEQYF
TRBV5-4,TRBJ1-2,NA,NA,TGTGCCAGCAGGTCCGGGCTCGGACGGGATGGCTACACCTTC,CASRSGLGRDGYTF
TRBV6-5,TRBJ1-2,NA,NA,TGTGCCAGCAGCCGAGGAAGCGACTATGGCTACACCTTC,CASSRGSDYGYTF
TRBV12-5,TRBJ2-2,NA,NA,TGTGCTAGTGGTTTGGTGCCGACCGGGGAGCTGTTTTTT,CASGLVPTGELFF
TRBV28,TRBJ1-5,NA,NA,TGTGCCAGCAGTTCGGAAAATTATAGCAATCAGCCCCAGCATTTT,CASSSENYSNQPQHF
TRBV9,TRBJ2-1,NA,TRBD1,TGTGCCAGCAGCGCGACAGGGAGTCTTAAGAATGAGCAGTTCTTC,CASSATGSLKNEQFF
TRBV14,TRBJ2-1,NA,TRBD2,TGTGCCAGCAGCCAAGCGGGGGGCTACAATGAGCAGTTCTTC,CASSQAGGYNEQFF
TRBV7-6,TRBJ2-3,once,TRBD2,TGTGCCAGCAGCTTACTGGCCTTCACTAGCGGGGTCACAGATACGCAGTATTTT,CASSLLAFTSGVTDTQYF
TRBV7-9,TRBJ1-2,NA,NA,TGTGCCACCGGACAGATAAACTATGGCTACACCTTC,CATGQINYGYTF
TRBV19,TRBJ1-2,NA,NA,TGTGCCAGTACCCCCCGGGACATGTTCAACTATGGCTACACCTTC,CASTPRDMFNYGYTF
TRBV2,TRBJ1-2,NA,TRBD1,TGTGCCCTTGGTCCCGGGACAGGGACTAACTATGGCTACACCTTC,CALGPGTGTNYGYTF
TRBV27,TRBJ1-1,NA,NA,TGTGCCAGCAGTCCCATCGGGCAGAACACTGAAGCTTTCTTT,CASSPIGQNTEAFF